This is a list of T cell receptor beta chains from one sample in a study of blood T cells in healthy people across ages. In TCRdb, the 5' RACE reads were re-called with MiXCR into one record per CDR3 protein. The repertoire holds fewer than 2 million distinct CDR3 sequences, with about 39% as singletons. Sequenced input: blood. The receptors shown here come from a human donor in good health. Both conserved end residues are part of each CDR3. Each record gives: clone size, D gene, J gene, V gene, CDR3 protein, CDR3 DNA. D genes are given only for firm matches. Clone size is shown for a subset of rows, as once, few, many or a class of expanded clone.

>-|TRBD1|TRBJ1-5|TRBV10-3
CAISDGTEGWSQPQHF
TGTGCCATCAGTGATGGGACAGAGGGGTGGTCTCAGCCCCAGCATTTT
>-|-|TRBJ2-7|TRBV12-3/TRBV12-4
CPSSLFALSYEQYF
TGTCCCAGCAGTTTATTCGCGCTTTCCTACGAGCAGTACTTC
>few|-|TRBJ2-3|TRBV10-3
CAISGRTDTQYF
TGTGCCATCAGTGGTCGGACAGATACGCAGTATTTT
>-|-|TRBJ2-2|TRBV10-3
CASSYISTDSYTGELFF
TGTGCCAGCAGTTATATTTCCACCGACTCTTACACCGGGGAGCTGTTTTTT
>-|-|TRBJ2-3|TRBV20-1
CSARSRGDTQYF
TGCAGTGCTAGATCTCGGGGAGATACGCAGTATTTT
>-|TRBD1|TRBJ2-5|TRBV3-1
CASNTLWDRDRKTQYF
TGTGCAAGCAACACACTTTGGGACAGGGATAGGAAGACCCAGTACTTC
>few|-|TRBJ1-1|TRBV5-1
CASSLDPGHMNTEAFF
TGCGCCAGCAGCTTGGACCCGGGACACATGAACACTGAAGCTTTCTTT
>-|TRBD1|TRBJ1-4|TRBV5-1
CASSPGGTGGEKLFF
TGCGCCAGCAGCCCAGGAGGGACAGGGGGGGAAAAACTGTTTTTT
>few|-|TRBJ2-2|TRBV6-1
CASHRATGELFF
TGTGCCAGCCACAGGGCCACCGGGGAGCTGTTTTTT
>-|-|TRBJ1-2|TRBV29-1
CSVEETGGNYGYTF
TGCAGCGTTGAAGAAACGGGAGGCAACTATGGCTACACCTTC
>few|TRBD2|TRBJ2-5|TRBV3-1
CASSPEELAGGFQETQYF
TGTGCCAGCAGCCCGGAAGAACTAGCGGGGGGCTTCCAAGAGACCCAGTACTTC
>-|-|TRBJ2-5|TRBV7-2
CASSRRQRQETQYF
TGTGCCAGCAGCCGGAGACAGCGTCAAGAGACCCAGTACTTC
>-|TRBD1|TRBJ2-7|TRBV20-1
CSATRQGAYNEQYF
TGCAGTGCTACTCGACAGGGGGCGTACAATGAGCAGTACTTC
>few|-|TRBJ1-1|TRBV7-2
CASSLVERAEAFF
TGTGCCAGCAGCTTAGTGGAACGCGCTGAAGCTTTCTTT
>-|-|TRBJ2-2|TRBV10-3
CAISDWEGTGELFF
TGTGCCATCAGTGACTGGGAAGGGACCGGGGAGCTGTTTTTT
>few|TRBD1|TRBJ1-2|TRBV7-2
CASSPLGTGGYGYTF
TGTGCCAGCAGCCCCCTCGGGACAGGGGGCTATGGCTACACCTTC
>few|TRBD2|TRBJ2-5|TRBV5-5
CASSRSGGAEETQYF
TGTGCCAGCAGCCGTAGCGGGGGGGCTGAAGAGACCCAGTACTTC
>-|-|TRBJ1-2|TRBV7-9
CASSLIGGPGDNYGYTF
TGTGCCAGCAGCTTAATCGGGGGCCCGGGGGATAACTATGGCTACACCTTC
>-|TRBD1|TRBJ2-3|TRBV2
CASREGTATTDTQYF
TGTGCCAGCAGAGAAGGGACAGCTACCACAGATACGCAGTATTTT
>-|-|TRBJ2-3|TRBV7-3
CASSSSSADRDMQYF
TGTGCCAGCAGCTCCTCCTCCGCAGACAGAGATATGCAGTATTTT
>-|TRBD2|TRBJ2-7|TRBV29-1
CSVQPSGSYEQYF
TGCAGCGTTCAGCCTAGCGGGAGTTACGAGCAGTACTTC
>-|TRBD2|TRBJ2-1|TRBV6-5
CASTRGGDYYEQFF
TGTGCCAGCACCCGGGGGGGCGACTACTACGAGCAGTTCTTC
>-|TRBD1|TRBJ2-5|TRBV6-2/TRBV6-3
CASRNRGSRETQYF
TGTGCCAGCAGGAACAGGGGATCGCGAGAGACCCAGTACTTC
>-|TRBD1|TRBJ1-1|TRBV12-3/TRBV12-4
CASSSTLDRSNTEAFF
TGTGCCAGCAGTTCAACCCTGGACAGGTCGAACACTGAAGCTTTCTTT
>-|-|TRBJ1-1|TRBV3-1
CASSQVLGKTEAFF
TGTGCCAGCAGCCAGGTTTTAGGGAAAACTGAAGCTTTCTTT
>few|TRBD2|TRBJ2-7|TRBV20-1
CSAIAGGGSYNEQYF
TGCAGTGCTATCGCCGGGGGGGGCTCCTACAATGAGCAGTACTTC
>-|-|TRBJ2-3|TRBV28
CVTFPGYHTDTQYF
TGTGTCACCTTCCCAGGGTACCACACAGATACGCAGTATTTT
>-|-|TRBJ1-4|TRBV6-6
CASSSWDALEKLFF
TGTGCCAGCAGTTCCTGGGACGCCTTAGAAAAACTGTTTTTT
>-|TRBD2|TRBJ2-5|TRBV28
CASSLSFRDYRETQYF
TGTGCCAGCAGTCTAAGCTTCCGGGACTATCGAGAGACCCAGTACTTC
>few|TRBD2|TRBJ2-4|TRBV12-3/TRBV12-4
CASSFGLAGGGTLAKNIQYF
TGTGCCAGCAGTTTCGGACTAGCGGGGGGCGGGACTCTAGCCAAAAACATTCAGTACTTC
>-|-|TRBJ1-1|TRBV20-1
CSAPDAEAEAFF
TGCAGTGCTCCGGACGCGGAGGCTGAAGCTTTCTTT
>few|TRBD1|TRBJ1-2|TRBV29-1
CSVAPGQGFFDSYGYTF
TGCAGCGTTGCACCGGGACAGGGGTTCTTTGACTCCTATGGCTACACCTTC
>-|-|TRBJ1-1|TRBV29-1
CSVGGTDPTEAFF
TGCAGCGTCGGCGGGACGGACCCCACTGAAGCTTTCTTT
>once|-|TRBJ2-5|TRBV12-3/TRBV12-4
CASSFKQGSWETQYF
TGTGCCAGCAGTTTCAAGCAGGGCTCCTGGGAGACCCAGTACTTC
>-|-|TRBJ1-2|TRBV6-1
CAATQFNYGYTF
TGTGCCGCGACCCAATTTAACTATGGCTACACCTTC
>-|-|TRBJ1-4|TRBV19
CASNIGPEGEKLFF
TGTGCCAGTAATATAGGCCCCGAAGGAGAAAAACTGTTTTTT
>few|TRBD1|TRBJ2-7|TRBV7-8
CASSLRGTEDYEQYF
TGTGCCAGTAGCCTACGTGGGACAGAGGACTACGAGCAGTACTTC
>few|-|TRBJ2-6|TRBV12-3/TRBV12-4
CASRESGANVPTF
TGTGCCAGCAGAGAATCTGGGGCCAACGTCCCGACTTTC
>few|TRBD1|TRBJ1-4|TRBV12-3/TRBV12-4
CASSFGTAHANEKLFF
TGTGCCAGCAGTTTCGGGACAGCCCATGCTAATGAAAAACTGTTTTTT
>few|TRBD1|TRBJ2-3|TRBV29-1
CSATDRLVRTDTQYF
TGCAGCGCAACGGACAGGCTAGTAAGAACAGATACGCAGTATTTT
>few|TRBD1|TRBJ2-7|TRBV5-4
CASSFGTGAGEQYF
TGTGCCAGCAGCTTTGGGACAGGGGCCGGCGAGCAGTACTTC
>few|TRBD1|TRBJ1-2|TRBV20-1
CSASPPGQGSYGYTF
TGCAGTGCTAGCCCCCCGGGACAGGGAAGTTATGGCTACACCTTC
>once|TRBD1|TRBJ1-5|TRBV6-2/TRBV6-3
CASSLPPTGAPINQPQHF
TGTGCCAGCAGCCTCCCTCCGACAGGGGCCCCTATCAATCAGCCCCAGCATTTT
>-|-|TRBJ2-3|TRBV12-3/TRBV12-4
CASRNWATDTQYF
TGTGCCAGCAGGAACTGGGCTACAGATACGCAGTATTTT
>-|-|TRBJ1-2|TRBV9
CASSVEQGSPKDYGYTF
TGTGCCAGCAGCGTAGAGCAGGGGTCCCCGAAGGACTATGGCTACACCTTC
>once|TRBD1|TRBJ2-7|TRBV6-6
CASHLTGGDEQYF
TGTGCCAGTCACCTAACAGGGGGTGACGAGCAGTACTTC
>few|TRBD2|TRBJ2-1|TRBV20-1
CSAMRLAGSYNEQFF
TGCAGTGCAATGAGACTAGCGGGAAGCTACAATGAGCAGTTCTTC
>-|TRBD1|TRBJ1-2|TRBV7-9
CASSLALIRGRQTNYGYTF
TGTGCCAGCAGCTTAGCGCTAATCAGGGGGAGGCAGACTAACTATGGCTACACCTTC
>-|-|TRBJ2-7|TRBV4-2
CASSQVLDNSYEQYF
TGTGCCAGCAGCCAAGTTCTGGACAACTCCTACGAGCAGTACTTC
>-|-|TRBJ1-2|TRBV20-1
CSALNRAGYGYTF
TGCAGTGCTTTGAACCGGGCCGGCTATGGCTACACCTTC
>few|TRBD1|TRBJ2-7|TRBV4-2
CACSLGQRAYEQYF
TGTGCCTGCAGCCTGGGACAGAGAGCCTACGAGCAGTACTTC
>-|TRBD2|TRBJ2-7|TRBV6-2/TRBV6-3
CASSLLAGARYEQYF
TGTGCCAGCAGTTTACTAGCGGGGGCCCGCTACGAGCAGTACTTC
>-|-|TRBJ2-3|TRBV7-2
CASSLALSRGRTDTQYF
TGTGCCAGCAGCTTAGCGCTGTCGCGGGGTCGTACAGATACGCAGTATTTT